Reported below is one TCR beta chain. Its antigen is not known. TCRdb keeps only in-frame clones here, not all; method: immunoSEQ multiplex PCR. The table shows about 19,000 clones, with about 70% occurring only once. The germline CDR1 and CDR2 sequences are LNHDA and SQIVND (reference sequence). V was cut by 10 bases and J by 4 bases, with 19 bases left in between. This CDR3 comprises 15 residues. These data belong to a study of vaccination effects on CD4 cells after COVID-19. In the study overall: A couple of convalescent pre-vaccine samples were taken 142 and 148 days post-diagnosis.

Expansion with viral peptide pools was applied to antigen-specific CD4+ T cells by the ViraFEST assay prior to sequencing. CD4+ T cell isolation took place after 10 days of culture. The person's infection with SARS-CoV-2, confirmed by PCR, took place between March and December 2020. The TCR comes from a human donor who had a prior SARS-CoV-2 infection. The input for sequencing was CD4+ T cells from PBMCs cultured with SARS-CoV-2 spike peptides, taken before COVID-19 vaccination. The chain employs TRBV19 and TRBJ1-4; D may be TRBD1 (5 bases). The CDR3 here is CATGTSKGINEKLFF. CDR3 nucleotides: TGTGCCACAGGGACCTCCAAGGGGATTAATGAAAAACTGTTTTTT. The full variable domain, completed using reference TRBV19 and TRBJ1-4, is DGGITQSPKYLFRKEGQNVTLSCEQNLNHDAMYWYRQDPGQGLRLIYYSQIVNDFQKGDIAEGYSVSREKKESFPLTVTSAQKNPTAFYLCATGTSKGINEKLFFGSGTQLSVL.